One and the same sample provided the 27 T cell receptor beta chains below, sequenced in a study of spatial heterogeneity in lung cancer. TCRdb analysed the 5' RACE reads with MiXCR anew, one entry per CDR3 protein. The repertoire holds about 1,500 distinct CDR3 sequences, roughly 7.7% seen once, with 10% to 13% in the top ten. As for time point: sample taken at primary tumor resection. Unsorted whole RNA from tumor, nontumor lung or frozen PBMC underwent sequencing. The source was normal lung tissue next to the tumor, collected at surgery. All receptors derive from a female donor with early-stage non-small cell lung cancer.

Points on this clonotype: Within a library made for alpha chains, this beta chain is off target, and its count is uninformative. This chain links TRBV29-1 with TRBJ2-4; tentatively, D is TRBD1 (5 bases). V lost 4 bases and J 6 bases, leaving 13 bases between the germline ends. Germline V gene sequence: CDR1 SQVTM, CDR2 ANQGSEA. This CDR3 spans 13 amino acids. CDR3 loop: CSVVGWQGNIQYF. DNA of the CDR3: TGCAGCGTTGTCGGGTGGCAGGGAAACATTCAGTACTTC.

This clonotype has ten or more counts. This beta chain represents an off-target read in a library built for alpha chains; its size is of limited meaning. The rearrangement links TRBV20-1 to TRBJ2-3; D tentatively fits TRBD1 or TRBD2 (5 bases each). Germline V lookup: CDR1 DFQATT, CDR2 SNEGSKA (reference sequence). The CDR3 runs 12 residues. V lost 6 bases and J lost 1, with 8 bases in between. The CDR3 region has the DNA TGCAGTGCCCGAGGGGGCACAGATACGCAGTATTTT. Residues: CSARGGTDTQYF.

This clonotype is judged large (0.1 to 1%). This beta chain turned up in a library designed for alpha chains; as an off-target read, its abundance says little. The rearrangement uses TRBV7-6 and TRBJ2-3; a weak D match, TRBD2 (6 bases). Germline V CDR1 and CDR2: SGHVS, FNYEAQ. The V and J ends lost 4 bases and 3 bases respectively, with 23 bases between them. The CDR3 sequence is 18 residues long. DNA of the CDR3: TGTGCCAGCAGCTCGGGGCGGGGCGACTACTCAGGGACAGATACGCAGTATTTT. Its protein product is CASSSGRGDYSGTDTQYF.

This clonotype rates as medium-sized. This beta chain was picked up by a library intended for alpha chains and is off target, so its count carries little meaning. This chain's CDR3 is CASSLGPHRRLNTEAFF. CDR3 bases: TGTGCCAGCAGTTTGGGGCCCCACAGGCGACTGAACACTGAAGCTTTCTTT. The rearrangement links TRBV27 to TRBJ1-1; a possible D gene is TRBD1 (5 bases). Per the germline V gene, CDR1 is MNHEY and CDR2 is SMNVEV (reference sequence). The CDR3 loop spans 17 amino acids. Trimming removed 3 bases at V and 0 bases at J, with 17 bases between.

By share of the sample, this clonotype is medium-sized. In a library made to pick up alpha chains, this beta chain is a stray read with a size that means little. The DNA for the CDR3 is TGCAGTGCGACCAGAACCGCTAGCGTAGAGACCCAGTACTTC. This codes for CSATRTASVETQYF. The chain uses TRBV20-1 and TRBJ2-5; tentatively, D is TRBD2 (6 bases). The V end was cut by 6 bases, the J end by 4 bases, with 18 bases between. Germline V gives CDR1 DFQATT, CDR2 SNEGSKA (reference sequence). CDR3 length equals 14 residues.

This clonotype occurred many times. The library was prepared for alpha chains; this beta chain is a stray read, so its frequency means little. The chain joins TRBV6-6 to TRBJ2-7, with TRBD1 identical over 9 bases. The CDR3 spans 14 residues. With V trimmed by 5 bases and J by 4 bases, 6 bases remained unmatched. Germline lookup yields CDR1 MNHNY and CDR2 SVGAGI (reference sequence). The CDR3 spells CASSKPGQGYEQYF. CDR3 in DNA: TGTGCCAGCAGTAAGCCGGGACAGGGATACGAGCAGTACTTC.

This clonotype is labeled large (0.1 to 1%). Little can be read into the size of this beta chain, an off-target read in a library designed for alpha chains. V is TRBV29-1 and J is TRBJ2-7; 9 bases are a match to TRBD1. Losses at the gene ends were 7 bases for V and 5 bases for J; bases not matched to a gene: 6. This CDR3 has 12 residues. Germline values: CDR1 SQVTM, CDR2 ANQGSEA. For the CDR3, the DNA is TGCAGCGCTGGGACAGGGTATAACGAGCAGTACTTC. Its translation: CSAGTGYNEQYF.

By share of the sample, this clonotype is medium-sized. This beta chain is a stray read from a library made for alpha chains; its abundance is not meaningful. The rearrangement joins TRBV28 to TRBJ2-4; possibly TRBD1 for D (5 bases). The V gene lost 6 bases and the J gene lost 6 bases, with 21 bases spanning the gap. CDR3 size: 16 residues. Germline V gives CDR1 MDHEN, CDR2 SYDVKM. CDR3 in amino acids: CASRGFTSFRGNIQYF. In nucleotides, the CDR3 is TGTGCCAGCAGGGGGTTTACCTCTTTTAGGGGAAACATTCAGTACTTC.

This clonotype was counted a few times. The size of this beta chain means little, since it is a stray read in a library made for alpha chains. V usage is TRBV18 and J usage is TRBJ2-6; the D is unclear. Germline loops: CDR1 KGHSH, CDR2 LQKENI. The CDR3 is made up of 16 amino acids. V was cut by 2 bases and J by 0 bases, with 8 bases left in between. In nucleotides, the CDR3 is TGTGCCAGCTCACCAGGAAGTTACTCTGGGGCCAACGTCCTGACTTTC. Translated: CASSPGSYSGANVLTF.

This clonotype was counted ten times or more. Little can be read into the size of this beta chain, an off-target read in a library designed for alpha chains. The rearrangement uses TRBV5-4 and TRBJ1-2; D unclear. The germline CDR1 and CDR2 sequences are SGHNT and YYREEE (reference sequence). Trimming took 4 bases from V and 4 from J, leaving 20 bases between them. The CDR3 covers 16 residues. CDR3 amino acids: CASSHQETRTLYGYTF. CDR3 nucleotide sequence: TGTGCCAGCAGCCATCAGGAGACAAGGACCCTCTATGGCTACACCTTC.

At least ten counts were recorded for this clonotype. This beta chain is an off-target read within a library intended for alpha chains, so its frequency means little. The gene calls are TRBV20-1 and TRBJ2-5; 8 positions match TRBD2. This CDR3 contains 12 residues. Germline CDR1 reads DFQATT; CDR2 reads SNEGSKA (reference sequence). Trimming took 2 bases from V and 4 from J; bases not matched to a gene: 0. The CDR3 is CSARRGGETQYF. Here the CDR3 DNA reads TGCAGTGCTAGACGGGGGGGAGAGACCCAGTACTTC.

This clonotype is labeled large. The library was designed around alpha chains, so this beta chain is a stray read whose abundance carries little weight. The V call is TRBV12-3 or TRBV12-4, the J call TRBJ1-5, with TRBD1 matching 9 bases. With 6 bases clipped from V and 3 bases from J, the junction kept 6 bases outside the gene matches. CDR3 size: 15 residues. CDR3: CASSLGQGNNQPQHF. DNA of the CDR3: TGTGCCAGCAGCCTTGGACAGGGGAACAATCAGCCCCAGCATTTT.

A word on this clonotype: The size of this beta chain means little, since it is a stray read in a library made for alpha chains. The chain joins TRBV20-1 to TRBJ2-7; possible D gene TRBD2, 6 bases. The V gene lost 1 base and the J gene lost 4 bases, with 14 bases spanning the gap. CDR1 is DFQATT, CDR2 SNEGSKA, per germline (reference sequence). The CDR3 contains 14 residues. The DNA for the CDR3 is TGCAGTGCTAGAGGGTACGGCGGGGATTACGAGCAGTACTTC. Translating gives CSARGYGGDYEQYF.

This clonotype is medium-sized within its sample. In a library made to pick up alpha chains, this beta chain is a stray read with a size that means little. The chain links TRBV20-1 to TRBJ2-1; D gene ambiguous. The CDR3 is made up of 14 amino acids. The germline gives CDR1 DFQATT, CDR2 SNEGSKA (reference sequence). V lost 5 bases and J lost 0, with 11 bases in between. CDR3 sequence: CSAPDASSYNEQFF. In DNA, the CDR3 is TGCAGTGCTCCGGACGCCAGCTCCTACAATGAGCAGTTCTTC.

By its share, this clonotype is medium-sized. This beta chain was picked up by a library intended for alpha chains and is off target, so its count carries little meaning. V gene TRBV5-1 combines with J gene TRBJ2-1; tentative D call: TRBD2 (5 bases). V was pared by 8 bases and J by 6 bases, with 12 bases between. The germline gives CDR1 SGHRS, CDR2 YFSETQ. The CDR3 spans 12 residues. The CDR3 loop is CASGHGGNEQFF. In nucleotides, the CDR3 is TGCGCCAGTGGGCACGGAGGCAATGAGCAGTTCTTC.

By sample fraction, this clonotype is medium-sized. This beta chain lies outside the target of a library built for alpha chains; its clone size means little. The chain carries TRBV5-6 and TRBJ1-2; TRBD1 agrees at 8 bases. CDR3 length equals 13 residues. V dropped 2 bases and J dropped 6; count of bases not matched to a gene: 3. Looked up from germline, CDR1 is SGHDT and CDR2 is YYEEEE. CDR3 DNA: TGTGCCAGCAGCTTCCCCAGGGGGCATGGCTACACCTTC. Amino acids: CASSFPRGHGYTF.

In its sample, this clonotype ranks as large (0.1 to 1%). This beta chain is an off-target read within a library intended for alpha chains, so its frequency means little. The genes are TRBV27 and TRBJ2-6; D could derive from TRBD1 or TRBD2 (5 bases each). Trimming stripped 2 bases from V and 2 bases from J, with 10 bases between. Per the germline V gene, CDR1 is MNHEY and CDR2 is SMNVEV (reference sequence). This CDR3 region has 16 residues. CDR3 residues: CASSLRRGTGANVLTF. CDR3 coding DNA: TGTGCCAGCAGTTTACGACGGGGCACTGGGGCCAACGTCCTGACTTTC.

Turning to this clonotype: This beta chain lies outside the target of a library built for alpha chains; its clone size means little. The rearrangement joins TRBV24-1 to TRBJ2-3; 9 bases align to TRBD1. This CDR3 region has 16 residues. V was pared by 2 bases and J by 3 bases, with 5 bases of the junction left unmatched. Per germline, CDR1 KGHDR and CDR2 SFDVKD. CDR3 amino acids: CATSDSSGTGTDTQYF. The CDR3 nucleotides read TGTGCCACCAGTGATTCATCCGGGACAGGGACAGATACGCAGTATTTT.

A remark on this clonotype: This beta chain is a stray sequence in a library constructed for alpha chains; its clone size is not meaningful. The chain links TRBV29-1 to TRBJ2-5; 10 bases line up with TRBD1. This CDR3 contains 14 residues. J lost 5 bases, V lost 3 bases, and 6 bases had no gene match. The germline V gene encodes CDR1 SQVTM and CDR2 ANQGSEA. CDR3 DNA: TGCAGCGTTGACGGGACAGGGGTTGTGGAGACCCAGTACTTC. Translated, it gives CSVDGTGVVETQYF.

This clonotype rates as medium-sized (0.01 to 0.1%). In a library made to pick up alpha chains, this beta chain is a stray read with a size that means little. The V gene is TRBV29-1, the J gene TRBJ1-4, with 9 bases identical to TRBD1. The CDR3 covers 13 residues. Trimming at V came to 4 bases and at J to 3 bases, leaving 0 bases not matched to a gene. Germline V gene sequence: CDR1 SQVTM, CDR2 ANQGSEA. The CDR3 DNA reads TGCAGCGTTGGACAGGGGGCTAATGAAAAACTGTTTTTT. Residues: CSVGQGANEKLFF.

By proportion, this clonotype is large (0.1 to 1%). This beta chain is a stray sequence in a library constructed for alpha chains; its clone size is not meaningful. CDR3 sequence: CSASTVSGSRTSYEQYF. The CDR3, as DNA: TGCAGTGCTAGCACAGTTAGCGGGAGCCGGACCTCCTACGAGCAGTACTTC. The V gene is TRBV20-1, the J gene TRBJ2-7, with 9 bases that match TRBD2. The CDR3 is 17 amino acids. The junction had 12 bases not matched to a gene; V was cut back by 3 bases and J by 0 bases. Germline lookup yields CDR1 DFQATT and CDR2 SNEGSKA (reference sequence).

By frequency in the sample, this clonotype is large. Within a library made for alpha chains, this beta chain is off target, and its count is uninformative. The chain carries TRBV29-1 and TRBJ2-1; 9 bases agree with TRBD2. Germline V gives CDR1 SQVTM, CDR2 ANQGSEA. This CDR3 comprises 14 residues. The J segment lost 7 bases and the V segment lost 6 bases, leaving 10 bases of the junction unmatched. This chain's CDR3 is CSVYGASGNNEQFF. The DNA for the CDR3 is TGCAGCGTGTATGGGGCTAGCGGGAATAATGAGCAGTTCTTC.

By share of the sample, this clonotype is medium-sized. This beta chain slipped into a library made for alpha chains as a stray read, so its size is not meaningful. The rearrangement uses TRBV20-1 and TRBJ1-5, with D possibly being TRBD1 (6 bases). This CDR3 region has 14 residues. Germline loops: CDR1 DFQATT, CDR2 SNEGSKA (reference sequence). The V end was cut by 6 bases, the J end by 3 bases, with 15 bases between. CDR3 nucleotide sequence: TGCAGTGCCAGGGAGGGGGGAGACAATCAGCCCCAGCATTTT. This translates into CSAREGGDNQPQHF.

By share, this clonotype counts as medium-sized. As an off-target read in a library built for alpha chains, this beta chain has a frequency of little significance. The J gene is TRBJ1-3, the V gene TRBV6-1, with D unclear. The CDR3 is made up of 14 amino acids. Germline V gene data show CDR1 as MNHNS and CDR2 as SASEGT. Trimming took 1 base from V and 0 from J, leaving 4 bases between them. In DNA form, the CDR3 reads TGTGCCAGCAGTGAAGGATCCTCTGGAAACACCATATATTTT. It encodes CASSEGSSGNTIYF.

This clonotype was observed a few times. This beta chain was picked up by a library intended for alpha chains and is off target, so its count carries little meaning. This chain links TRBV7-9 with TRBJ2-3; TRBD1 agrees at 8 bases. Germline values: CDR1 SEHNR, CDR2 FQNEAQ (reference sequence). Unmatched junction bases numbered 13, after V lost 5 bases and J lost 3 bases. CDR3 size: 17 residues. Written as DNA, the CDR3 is TGTGCCAGCAGCAGATCCACCAGGACAGGGTGGACAGATACGCAGTATTTT. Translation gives CASSRSTRTGWTDTQYF.

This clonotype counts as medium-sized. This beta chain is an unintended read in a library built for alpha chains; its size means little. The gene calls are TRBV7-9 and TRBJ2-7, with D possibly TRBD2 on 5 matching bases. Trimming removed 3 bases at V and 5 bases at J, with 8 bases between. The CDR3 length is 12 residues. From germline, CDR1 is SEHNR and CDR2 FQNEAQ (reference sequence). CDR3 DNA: TGTGCCAGCAGCTTTGGAGCGGACGAGCAGTACTTC. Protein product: CASSFGADEQYF.

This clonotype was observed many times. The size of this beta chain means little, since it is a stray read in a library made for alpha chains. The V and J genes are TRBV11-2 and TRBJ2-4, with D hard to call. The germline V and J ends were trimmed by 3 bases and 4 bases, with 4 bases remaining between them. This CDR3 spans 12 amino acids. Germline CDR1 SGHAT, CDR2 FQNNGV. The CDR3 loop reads CASSFGKNIQYF. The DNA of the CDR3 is TGTGCCAGCAGCTTCGGGAAAAACATTCAGTACTTC.